The rows below give T cell receptor beta chains drawn from one sample of a study of blood T cell repertoires in COVID-19. The assay was immunoSEQ multiplex PCR, and TCRdb's table has in-frame clones only and misses some. The data show about 180,000 clones, roughly nine tenths seen once. The sequenced material came from PBMCs or T cells enriched from blood (not recorded which). The source of these receptors is a human donor with acute COVID-19. The donor label of this sample is uncertain. The CDR3 runs from the conserved cysteine through the conserved F or W. The D gene is left open where the match is weak. Size is omitted from some rows. Given values are once, few, many or a class for expanded clones.

v_gene: TRBV5-6
abundance: once
d_gene: .
j_gene: TRBJ1-2
CDR3aa: CASSLDSNYGYTF
CDR3nt: TGTGCCAGCAGCCTGGACAGCAACTATGGCTACACCTTC

v_gene: TRBV6-5
abundance: .
d_gene: .
j_gene: TRBJ1-6
CDR3aa: CASNRAVYDSPLHF
CDR3nt: TGTGCCAGCAACAGGGCGGTTTACGATTCACCCCTCCACTTT

v_gene: TRBV9
abundance: .
d_gene: .
j_gene: TRBJ2-2
CDR3aa: CASSVFPGNTGELFF
CDR3nt: TGTGCCAGCAGCGTATTCCCAGGGAACACCGGGGAGCTGTTTTTT

v_gene: TRBV10-3
abundance: few
d_gene: .
j_gene: TRBJ2-7
CDR3aa: CAISDRVPAYEQYF
CDR3nt: TGTGCCATCAGTGACAGAGTGCCAGCGTACGAGCAGTACTTC

v_gene: TRBV19
abundance: once
d_gene: .
j_gene: TRBJ2-1
CDR3aa: CASSIEEGGLDEQFF
CDR3nt: TGTGCCAGTAGTATAGAAGAGGGGGGGCTCGATGAGCAGTTCTTC

v_gene: TRBV5-1
abundance: .
d_gene: .
j_gene: TRBJ2-2
CDR3aa: CASKEGTGELFF
CDR3nt: TGCGCCAGCAAGGAGGGGACCGGGGAGCTGTTTTTT

v_gene: TRBV9
abundance: .
d_gene: .
j_gene: TRBJ2-7
CDR3aa: CASSVGGSSAGEQYF
CDR3nt: TGTGCCAGCAGCGTAGGAGGATCATCCGCGGGGGAGCAGTACTTC

v_gene: TRBV5-1
abundance: .
d_gene: TRBD1
j_gene: TRBJ1-2
CDR3aa: CASSLATGGGGGYTF
CDR3nt: TGCGCCAGCAGCTTGGCGACAGGGGGCGGCGGAGGCTACACCTTC

v_gene: TRBV7-6
abundance: .
d_gene: TRBD1
j_gene: TRBJ1-2
CDR3aa: CASSLSPPDRGFYGYTF
CDR3nt: TGTGCCAGCAGCTTATCCCCGCCGGACAGGGGCTTCTATGGCTACACCTTC

v_gene: TRBV30
abundance: once
d_gene: .
j_gene: TRBJ1-4
CDR3aa: CACRTQGEKLFF
CDR3nt: TGTGCCTGTCGGACCCAGGGGGAAAAACTGTTTTTT

v_gene: TRBV11-2
abundance: .
d_gene: TRBD1
j_gene: TRBJ2-7
CDR3aa: CASRYSRGQNSYEQYF
CDR3nt: TGTGCCAGCAGATATAGCAGGGGGCAAAATTCCTACGAGCAGTACTTC

v_gene: TRBV12-3/TRBV12-4
abundance: .
d_gene: .
j_gene: TRBJ2-7
CDR3aa: CASSPAYEQYF
CDR3nt: TGTGCCAGCAGTCCAGCCTACGAGCAGTACTTC

v_gene: TRBV14
abundance: .
d_gene: TRBD1
j_gene: TRBJ1-1
CDR3aa: CASSQPVDNRGDTEAFF
CDR3nt: TGTGCCAGCAGCCAGCCCGTAGATAACAGGGGGGACACTGAAGCTTTCTTT

v_gene: TRBV11-2
abundance: .
d_gene: .
j_gene: TRBJ2-7
CDR3aa: CASSLEWTDYEQYF
CDR3nt: TGTGCCAGCAGCTTAGAATGGACAGACTACGAGCAGTACTTC

v_gene: TRBV5-6
abundance: .
d_gene: TRBD1
j_gene: TRBJ1-6
CDR3aa: CASSPTGHDSPLHF
CDR3nt: TGTGCCAGCAGCCCGACAGGGCATGATTCACCCCTCCACTTT

v_gene: TRBV2
abundance: .
d_gene: .
j_gene: TRBJ2-5
CDR3aa: CASSVFRKETQYF
CDR3nt: TGTGCCAGCAGTGTATTCAGGAAAGAGACCCAGTACTTC

v_gene: TRBV15
abundance: .
d_gene: .
j_gene: TRBJ1-1
CDR3aa: CATSRLRDTEAFF
CDR3nt: TGTGCCACCAGCAGATTGAGGGACACTGAAGCTTTCTTT

v_gene: TRBV4-1
abundance: .
d_gene: .
j_gene: TRBJ1-2
CDR3aa: CASSQGAVPSNYGYTF
CDR3nt: TGCGCCAGCAGCCAAGGGGCAGTACCATCTAACTATGGCTACACCTTC

v_gene: TRBV7-2
abundance: once
d_gene: TRBD2
j_gene: TRBJ2-7
CDR3aa: CASSFSGGFVTSEQYF
CDR3nt: TGTGCCAGCAGCTTTAGCGGGGGGTTTGTCACGTCCGAGCAGTACTTC

v_gene: TRBV30
abundance: few
d_gene: .
j_gene: TRBJ1-5
CDR3aa: CAWSRQDNQPQHF
CDR3nt: TGTGCCTGGAGTCGACAGGACAATCAGCCCCAGCATTTT

v_gene: TRBV7-3
abundance: few
d_gene: TRBD2
j_gene: TRBJ2-5
CDR3aa: CASSPQAGGGETQYF
CDR3nt: TGTGCCAGCAGCCCCCAAGCGGGGGGAGGGGAGACCCAGTACTTC

v_gene: TRBV5-1
abundance: .
d_gene: .
j_gene: TRBJ2-2
CDR3aa: CASSSDAGGPFAGELFF
CDR3nt: TGCGCCAGCAGCTCCGATGCCGGGGGGCCCTTCGCCGGGGAGCTGTTTTTT

v_gene: TRBV24-1
abundance: .
d_gene: .
j_gene: TRBJ1-5
CDR3aa: CATSDGGGNQPQHF
CDR3nt: TGTGCCACCAGTGATGGAGGGGGCAATCAGCCCCAGCATTTT

v_gene: TRBV7-6
abundance: .
d_gene: .
j_gene: TRBJ2-7
CDR3aa: CASSFSRSYEQYF
CDR3nt: TGTGCCAGCAGCTTTAGCCGCTCCTACGAGCAGTACTTC

v_gene: TRBV5-4
abundance: once
d_gene: .
j_gene: TRBJ1-1
CDR3aa: CASSPRAGTKNTEAFF
CDR3nt: TGTGCCAGCAGCCCGCGGGCAGGGACAAAGAACACTGAAGCTTTCTTT